This TCR beta chain is drawn from a study of T cell responses to AZD1222 COVID-19 vaccine. On this clone itself: The target antigen is unknown.

Sequenced by immunoSEQ multiplex PCR; TCRdb stores in-frame clones only, minus some. The sample lists 150,000 or so clones, 85% to 90% occurring once. The study's findings and limits: At baseline, seropositivity was found in only a handful of AZD1222 recipients. Reports indicate that nearly half of spike-specific TCRs are directed at unmutated variant regions. Donors were largely white British and mainly female; clonal diversity was possibly underestimated.

Germline loops: CDR1 MNHEY, CDR2 SVGAGI. Losses at the gene ends were 0 bases for V and 9 bases for J; bases not matched to a gene: 8. This CDR3 has 16 amino acids. The gene calls are TRBV6-5 and TRBJ1-6; 7 bases match TRBD1. The origin of this receptor is an adult who received the MenACWY meningococcal vaccine as a control. This sample comprised peripheral blood, obtained 28 days after the second dose of the MenACWY control vaccine. The CDR3 is CASSYSFQGGSSPLHF. As DNA, the CDR3 is TGTGCCAGCAGTTACTCCTTCCAGGGGGGGAGTTCACCCCTCCACTTT.